A selection of T cell receptor beta chains follows, all from one sample in a study of cytomegalovirus exposure and HLA in healthy donors. Repertoires were generated with immunoSEQ multiplex PCR, while TCRdb's copy carries only in-frame clones and drops some. Of some 150,000 clones in the sample, 78% were seen once. The sequencing input was PBMCs. The receptors come from a male donor in good health and CMV-seronegative. Each CDR3 is given with its conserved first and last residue. The D gene is left open where the match is weak. Part of the rows lack a size; the others show once, few, many or a class for expanded clones.

>TRBV5-6|TRBJ2-5|TRBD2|NA
CASSLVIAGRTETQYF
TGTGCCAGCAGCTTGGTTATAGCGGGACGTACGGAGACCCAGTACTTC
>TRBV5-5|TRBJ2-5|TRBD2|NA
CASSDLRLAGYQETQYF
TGTGCCAGCAGCGATCTTAGACTAGCCGGGTACCAAGAGACCCAGTACTTC
>TRBV5-4|TRBJ1-1|NA|NA
CASSVDRSNTEAFF
TGTGCCAGCAGCGTGGACAGATCGAACACTGAAGCTTTCTTT
>TRBV25-1|TRBJ1-1|NA|few
CASSEYIGGGGTEAFF
TGTGCCAGCAGTGAATATATCGGGGGTGGGGGCACTGAAGCTTTCTTT
>TRBV5-1|TRBJ1-2|NA|NA
CASSLGAGDYGYTF
TGCGCCAGCAGCTTGGGGGCGGGAGACTATGGCTACACCTTC
>TRBV27|TRBJ1-1|TRBD1|NA
CASSSRQGNTEAFF
TGTGCCAGCAGTTCCCGACAGGGGAACACTGAAGCTTTCTTT
>TRBV7-9|TRBJ1-1|TRBD1|NA
CSSSLPTGGATEAFF
TGTTCCAGCAGCCTGCCAACAGGGGGGGCCACTGAAGCTTTCTTT
>TRBV19|TRBJ1-5|TRBD1|NA
CASSIPGTVNQPQHF
TGTGCCAGTAGTATTCCCGGGACAGTTAATCAGCCCCAGCATTTT
>TRBV5-1|TRBJ2-7|TRBD2|few
CASSAGTSGGYEQYF
TGCGCCAGCAGCGCCGGGACTAGCGGGGGTTACGAGCAGTACTTC
>TRBV10-3|TRBJ2-1|NA|NA
CAISNVAEIVQFF
TGTGCCATCAGTAACGTAGCGGAAATTGTACAGTTCTTC
>TRBV27|TRBJ1-6|NA|NA
CASSFTEPNSPLHF
TGTGCCAGCAGTTTTACCGAGCCGAATTCACCCCTCCACTTT
>TRBV30|TRBJ1-3|NA|NA
CAWSPWGGLAGNTIYF
TGTGCCTGGAGCCCCTGGGGGGGCCTGGCTGGAAACACCATATATTTT
>TRBV7-8|TRBJ1-5|NA|NA
CASSSNRDPLQPQHF
TGTGCCAGCAGCTCAAACAGGGACCCCCTACAGCCCCAGCATTTT
>TRBV4-1|TRBJ2-7|NA|NA
CASSQKTEEWSYEQYF
TGCGCCAGCAGCCAAAAAACCGAAGAGTGGTCCTACGAGCAGTACTTC
>TRBV7-2|TRBJ1-1|NA|NA
CASSLLDSRAEAFF
TGTGCCAGCAGCTTGCTAGACAGTCGCGCTGAAGCTTTCTTT